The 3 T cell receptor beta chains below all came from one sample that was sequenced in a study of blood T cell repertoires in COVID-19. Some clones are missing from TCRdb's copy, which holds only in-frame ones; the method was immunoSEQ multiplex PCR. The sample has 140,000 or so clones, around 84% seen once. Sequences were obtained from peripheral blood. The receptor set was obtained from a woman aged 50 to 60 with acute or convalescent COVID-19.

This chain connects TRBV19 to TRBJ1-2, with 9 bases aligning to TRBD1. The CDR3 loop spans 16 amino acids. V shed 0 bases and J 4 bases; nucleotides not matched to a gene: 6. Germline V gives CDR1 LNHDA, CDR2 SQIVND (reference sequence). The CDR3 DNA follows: TGTGCCAGTAGTATAGATGCCGCGGACAGGGGCTATGGCTACACCTTC. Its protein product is CASSIDAADRGYGYTF.

This chain's CDR3 is CASSQLAGGTDTQYF. The CDR3, as DNA: TGTGCCAGCAGTCAACTAGCGGGGGGCACAGATACGCAGTATTTT. The chain couples TRBV6-6 to TRBJ2-3, with 11 positions matching TRBD2. Germline lookup yields CDR1 MNHNY and CDR2 SVGAGI (reference sequence). With 5 bases clipped from V and 1 base from J, the junction kept 2 bases outside the gene matches. The CDR3 runs 15 residues.

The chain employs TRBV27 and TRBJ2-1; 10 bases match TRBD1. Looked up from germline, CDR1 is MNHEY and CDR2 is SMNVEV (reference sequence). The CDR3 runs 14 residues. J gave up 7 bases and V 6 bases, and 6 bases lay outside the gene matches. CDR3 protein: CASSSRDRGNEQFF. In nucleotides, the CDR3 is TGTGCCAGCAGCTCCAGGGACAGGGGAAATGAGCAGTTCTTC.